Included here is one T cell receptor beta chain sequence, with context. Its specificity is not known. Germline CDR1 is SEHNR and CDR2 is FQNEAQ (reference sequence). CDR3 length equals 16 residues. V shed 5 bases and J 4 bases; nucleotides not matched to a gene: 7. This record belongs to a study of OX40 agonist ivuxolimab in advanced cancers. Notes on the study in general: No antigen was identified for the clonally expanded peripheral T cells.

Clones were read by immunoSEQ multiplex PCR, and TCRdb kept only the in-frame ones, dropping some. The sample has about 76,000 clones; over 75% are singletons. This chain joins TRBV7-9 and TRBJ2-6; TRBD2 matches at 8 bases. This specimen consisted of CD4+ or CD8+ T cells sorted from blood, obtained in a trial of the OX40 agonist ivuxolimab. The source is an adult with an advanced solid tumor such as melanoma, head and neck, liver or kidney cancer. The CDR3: CASSPGGARGANVLTF. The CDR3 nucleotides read TGTGCCAGCAGCCCCGGGGGGGCGCGGGGGGCCAACGTCCTGACTTTC.